These 30 T cell receptor beta chains were sequenced from one sample in a study of T cells in women clearing cervical HPV infection. The protocol was immunoSEQ multiplex PCR, while the TCRdb copy is restricted to in-frame clones and leaves out a portion. This sample's table has 45,000 to 55,000 clones. Specimen: blood buffy coat. The receptor source for this set is a woman between 18 and 70 years old with a cervical HPV16 infection that either progressed to CIN3+ or cleared (not recorded which).

CDR3 DNA (partial): TGTGCCAGCAGCCAGGACAGGGACGGTGAG. Its protein is CASSQDRDGE. The full CDR3 is CASSQDRDGEQFF. The J gene is TRBJ2-1, the V gene TRBV7-8, with 8 bases that match TRBD1. From the germline J gene comes the end of the CDR3, since the read stops 3 residues before it. V shed 5 bases, J shed 9 bases, and the junction held 6 bases outside the gene matches. The CDR3 runs to 13 residues. Germline lookup yields CDR1 SGHVS and CDR2 FQNEAQ.

With regard to this clone: The read halts 3 residues ahead of the CDR3 end, with the missing end drawn from the germline J gene. The chain carries TRBV19 and TRBJ2-1; TRBD2 matches at 16 bases. This CDR3 contains 14 residues. V shed 8 bases and J 8 bases; nucleotides not matched to a gene: 3. CDR1 is LNHDA, CDR2 SQIVND, per germline (reference sequence). The covered CDR3 bases are TGTGCCAGTGGGACTAGCGGGGGGGCCGATGAG. This gives the protein CASGTSGGADE. The full CDR3 reads CASGTSGGADEQFF. Combining the CDR3 with reference TRBV19 and TRBJ2-1 gives the whole variable domain DGGITQSPKYLFRKEGQNVTLSCEQNLNHDAMYWYRQDPGQGLRLIYYSQIVNDFQKGDIAEGYSVSREKKESFPLTVTSAQKNPTAFYLCASGTSGGADEQFFGPGTRLTVL.

In regard to this clone: The read stops 3 residues short of the end of the CDR3; the missing end is completed from the germline J gene. The chain combines TRBV29-1 with TRBJ1-5; 11 nucleotides line up with TRBD1. The V gene's germline CDR1 is SQVTM and CDR2 ANQGSEA. The CDR3 has 16 amino acids. The junction had 9 bases not matched to a gene; V was cut back by 6 bases and J by 2 bases. Incomplete CDR3 DNA: TGCAGCGTGGTTGAGGGGACAGGGGGTGGCAATCAGCCC. This sequence encodes CSVVEGTGGGNQP. In full, the CDR3 is CSVVEGTGGGNQPQHF.

As concerns this clone: Read data end 3 residues before the CDR3 end; the end is taken from the germline J gene. The chain has TRBV6-2 or TRBV6-3 and TRBJ1-5, with 8 bases identical to TRBD1. Germline assignment: CDR1 MNHEY and CDR2 SVGEGT. The CDR3 runs 13 residues. The J segment lost 7 bases and the V segment lost 6 bases, leaving 5 bases of the junction unmatched. The covered CDR3 bases are TGTGCCAGCAGCGACAGGGGTTGGCAGCCC. It translates to CASSDRGWQP. The complete CDR3 sequence is CASSDRGWQPQHF.

As regards this clone: The DNA ends 3 residues before the CDR3 does, and the rest of the CDR3 is filled in from the germline J gene. V gene TRBV29-1 combines with J gene TRBJ1-4, with a possible D match to TRBD1 (6 bases). Germline V gives CDR1 SQVTM, CDR2 ANQGSEA. V lost 6 bases and J lost 7, with 15 bases in between. This CDR3 comprises 13 residues. The CDR3 DNA, read in part, is TGCAGCGTGGGGACAAAAATGTCTGAAAAA. Protein sequence: CSVGTKMSEK. Given in full, the CDR3 is CSVGTKMSEKLFF. The full variable domain, completed using reference TRBV29-1 and TRBJ1-4, is SAVISQKPSRDICQRGTSLTIQCQVDSQVTMMFWYRQQPGQSLTLIATANQGSEATYESGFVIDKFPISRPNLTFSTLTVSNMSPEDSSIYLCSVGTKMSEKLFFGSGTQLSVL.

With respect to this clone: The read ends 3 residues early relative to the CDR3; the germline J gene fills the gap. The V and J genes are TRBV5-4 and TRBJ2-3; D gene ambiguous. The CDR3 is 12 amino acids. Germline CDR1 SGHNT, CDR2 YYREEE (reference sequence). The V and J ends lost 5 bases and 0 bases respectively, with 4 bases between them. CDR3 bases read: TGTGCCAGCAGTTCTAGCACAGATACG. Translation gives CASSSSTDT. The whole CDR3 reads CASSSSTDTQYF.

The CDR3 DNA, read in part, is TGTGCCAGCAGTTTGGGGGGGCCCGCAGATACG. Encoded protein: CASSLGGPADT. From start to end, the CDR3 is CASSLGGPADTQYF. The V gene is TRBV12-3 or TRBV12-4, the J gene TRBJ2-3; possible D gene TRBD2, 7 bases. Coverage ceases 3 residues before the CDR3 finishes, and the germline J gene fills in the end. This CDR3 is built from 14 residues. V was clipped by 3 bases and J by 4 bases, with 11 bases between them.

As regards this clone: The read terminates 3 residues before the CDR3 end, so the remaining end is supplied by the germline J gene. The chain joins TRBV5-1 to TRBJ2-7, with 9 bases aligning to TRBD1. J lost 2 bases, V lost 4 bases, and 16 bases had no gene match. Germline V gene sequence: CDR1 SGHRS, CDR2 YFSETQ. The CDR3 consists of 18 residues. CDR3 region: CASSRNLQQGAGTYEQYF. CDR3 DNA (partial): TGCGCCAGCAGCAGGAACCTACAACAGGGGGCGGGTACCTACGAG.

A note on this clone: Coverage ceases 3 residues before the CDR3 finishes, and the germline J gene fills in the end. The chain joins TRBV2 to TRBJ2-1, with TRBD1 matching 9 bases. With V trimmed by 6 bases and J by 3 bases, 9 bases remained unmatched. Germline CDR1 SNHLY, CDR2 FYNNEI. This CDR3 has 16 amino acids. This CDR3 is CASRARPTGGYNEQFF. The CDR3 bases that were read are TGTGCCAGCAGGGCCCGGCCGACAGGGGGCTACAATGAG.

On this clone: The sequence runs out 3 residues before the end of the CDR3; the remainder is reconstructed from the germline J gene. The chain carries TRBV6-1 and TRBJ2-7, with TRBD2 as a possible D gene (7 bases). The CDR3 totals 15 residues. Germline V gene lookup returns CDR1 MNHNS and CDR2 SASEGT. With 4 bases removed from V and 4 bases from J, the gap between germline ends came to 17 bases. The CDR3 spells CASSARGGVLYEQYF. The DNA read from the CDR3 is TGTGCCAGCAGTGCGCGAGGGGGGGTCCTATACGAG.

Concerning this clone itself: Coverage ceases 3 residues before the CDR3 finishes, and the germline J gene fills in the end. This sample also contains other DNA sequences that code for the same CDR3. This chain links TRBV6-1 with TRBJ1-3, with D tentatively TRBD1 (6 bases). This CDR3 comprises 15 residues. V lost 4 bases to trimming and J lost 0 bases, with 10 bases between them. Per germline, CDR1 MNHNS and CDR2 SASEGT. CDR3 protein: CASSVDRSSGNTIYF. The covered CDR3 bases are TGTGCCAGCAGTGTTGACAGGAGCTCTGGAAACACC.

Details on this clone: The read ends 3 residues early relative to the CDR3; the germline J gene fills the gap. J is TRBJ2-2 and V is TRBV11-2, with no clear D. V lost 0 bases and J lost 2, with 4 bases in between. Germline-derived CDR1 and CDR2 are SGHAT and FQNNGV. The CDR3 loop spans 14 amino acids. CDR3 bases read: TGTGCCAGCAGCTTAGAACTTAACACCGGGGAG. Residues: CASSLELNTGE. Given in full, the CDR3 is CASSLELNTGELFF.

For this clone: The read ends 3 residues early relative to the CDR3; the germline J gene fills the gap. The rearrangement links TRBV7-9 to TRBJ1-1, with 7 positions matching TRBD1. Trimming cost V 2 bases and J 3 bases; bases outside gene matches: 6. CDR1 SEHNR and CDR2 FQNEAQ come from the germline V gene (reference sequence). The CDR3 is 15 amino acids. The chain's CDR3 is CASSLQGEGYTEAFF. CDR3 bases read: TGTGCCAGCAGCTTACAGGGGGAGGGGTACACTGAA.

With regard to this clone: The CDR3 extends 3 residues past the end of the read, so its final part is completed from the germline J gene. V is TRBV19 and J is TRBJ2-3; maybe TRBD1 (6 bases). Germline CDR1 reads LNHDA; CDR2 reads SQIVND (reference sequence). CDR3 length: 13 amino acids. The CDR3 loop is CASSTGVGETQYF. CDR3 DNA, as far as it was read: TGTGCCAGTAGTACAGGGGTGGGGGAGACG.

About this clone itself: The read ends 3 residues shy of where the CDR3 ends; the end is completed using the germline J gene. This chain connects TRBV2 to TRBJ1-1; TRBD1 agrees at 8 bases. Looked up from germline, CDR1 is SNHLY and CDR2 is FYNNEI. This CDR3 has 14 amino acids. The V and J ends lost 6 bases and 4 bases, in that order; junction bases with no gene match: 7. The sequenced part of the CDR3 DNA is TGTGCCAGCAGAAGACAGGGGACCTCCACTGAA. Amino acid sequence: CASRRQGTSTE. The whole CDR3 sequence is CASRRQGTSTEAFF.

The sequenced part of the CDR3 DNA is TGCGCCAGCAGCGGGACAGAAGGGGAAAAA. Its translation: CASSGTEGEK. The CDR3, in full, reads CASSGTEGEKLFF. The chain couples TRBV5-1 to TRBJ1-4, with 7 bases fitting TRBD1. The CDR3 end is not reached by the read, which stops 3 residues before it; the germline J gene fills it in. The CDR3 has 13 residues. Germline V CDR1 and CDR2: SGHRS, YFSETQ. Germline trimming cut 4 bases from V and 8 bases from J; bases unmatched to any gene: 5.

As to this clone: The read finishes 3 residues shy of the CDR3 end, and the germline J gene is used to complete it. The chain uses TRBV5-8 and TRBJ2-3, with D tentatively TRBD1 (6 bases). The germline gives CDR1 SGHTS, CDR2 YDEGEE. V lost 6 bases and J lost 7, with 12 bases in between. This CDR3 has 12 residues. CDR3 DNA (partial): TGTGCCAGCAAGGTCACAGGGAATACG. This encodes CASKVTGNT. The whole CDR3 sequence is CASKVTGNTQYF.

Note on this clone: The read ends 3 residues shy of where the CDR3 ends; the end is completed using the germline J gene. The chain carries TRBV18 and TRBJ1-1, with TRBD1 identical over 8 bases. This CDR3 region has 16 residues. The V and J ends lost 2 bases and 2 bases, in that order; junction bases with no gene match: 7. Germline CDR1 reads KGHSH; CDR2 reads LQKENI. The CDR3 spells CASSPEQGAFNTEAFF. The sequenced CDR3 bases are TGTGCCAGCTCACCAGAGCAGGGGGCTTTTAACACTGAA.

Remarks on this clone: The CDR3 end lies 3 residues beyond the end of the read and is filled in from the germline J gene. This rearrangement joins TRBV5-4 to TRBJ1-6, with 8 positions matching TRBD1. Germline lookup yields CDR1 SGHNT and CDR2 YYREEE (reference sequence). V dropped 1 base and J dropped 7; count of bases not matched to a gene: 7. The CDR3 is 16 residues long. CDR3 bases read: TGTGCCAGCAGCTTGTCTCAGGGGGCGAGGAATTCACCC. Translated, it gives CASSLSQGARNSP. The whole CDR3 is CASSLSQGARNSPLHF.

For this clone: The CDR3 extends 3 residues past the end of the read, so its final part is completed from the germline J gene. The V and J genes are TRBV6-1 and TRBJ1-4; D gene unclear. CDR1 is MNHNS, CDR2 SASEGT, per germline. The CDR3 is 12 amino acids. V shed 3 bases and J shed 6 bases, with 5 bases lying between them. The CDR3 DNA, read in part, is TGTGCCAGCAGTGACAGTTATGAAAAA. Its translation: CASSDSYEK. The CDR3 in its entirety is CASSDSYEKLFF.

A remark on this clone: The DNA ends 3 residues before the CDR3 does, and the rest of the CDR3 is filled in from the germline J gene. The chain employs TRBV5-4 and TRBJ2-3; TRBD2 might be the D (6 bases). CDR1 is SGHNT, CDR2 YYREEE, per germline (reference sequence). This CDR3 has 14 residues. The DNA read from the CDR3 is TGTGCCAGCAGCGAGGGGACTCTTCAAGAGACG. Translated: CASSEGTLQET. The entire CDR3 reads CASSEGTLQETQYF.

With respect to this clone: Read data end 3 residues before the CDR3 end; the end is taken from the germline J gene. V gene TRBV20-1 combines with J gene TRBJ1-1; a weak D match, TRBD1 (5 bases). The CDR3 sequence is 13 residues long. Germline-derived CDR1 and CDR2 are DFQATT and SNEGSKA (reference sequence). CDR3: CSARTGGRGWAFF. The covered CDR3 bases are TGCAGTGCTAGAACGGGGGGAAGAGGGTGG.

The CDR3 sequence is CSARGTGGDVAKLFF. CDR3 DNA, as far as it was read: TGCAGTGCTAGGGGGACAGGGGGCGACGTGGCAAAA. The rearrangement uses TRBV20-1 and TRBJ1-4, with 12 bases fitting TRBD1. Coverage ceases 3 residues before the CDR3 finishes, and the germline J gene fills in the end. This CDR3 is 15 amino acids long. Germline V gene sequence: CDR1 DFQATT, CDR2 SNEGSKA (reference sequence). The J segment lost 10 bases and the V segment lost 3 bases, leaving 9 bases of the junction unmatched.

CDR3 protein: CSATMRGNAYEQYF. The CDR3 bases that were read are TGCAGTGCTACGATGCGGGGCAACGCCTACGAG. This rearrangement joins TRBV20-1 to TRBJ2-7; weak D call: TRBD2 (6 bases). Read sequence stops 3 residues before the CDR3 end, and the germline J gene provides the missing end. The CDR3 contains 14 residues. Trimming pared 4 bases from V and 2 bases from J, leaving 15 bases between. Germline CDR1 and CDR2: DFQATT and SNEGSKA (reference sequence).

Comments on this clone: The CDR3 end is not reached by the read, which stops 3 residues before it; the germline J gene fills it in. V and J are TRBV10-2 and TRBJ2-4; D gene uncertain. Per the germline V gene, CDR1 is WSHSY and CDR2 is SAAADI. Trimming took off 2 bases at V and 9 bases at J, with 11 bases between the two ends. The CDR3 has 13 amino acids. The CDR3: CASSEMLVGIQYF. The DNA read from the CDR3 is TGCGCCAGCAGTGAGATGCTAGTTGGCATT.

A remark on this clone: The read gets to within 3 residues of the CDR3 end, and the germline J gene fills in the rest. V usage is TRBV19 and J usage is TRBJ1-5; tentative D call: TRBD1 (5 bases). Germline CDR1 is LNHDA and CDR2 is SQIVND (reference sequence). The CDR3 runs 15 residues. Trimming left V 6 bases short and J 1 base short, with 13 bases between. The CDR3 sequence is CASRTGGASNQPQHF. Incomplete CDR3 DNA: TGTGCCAGTAGAACAGGAGGGGCAAGCAATCAGCCC.

Considering frequency, this clone is medium-sized. The CDR3 end falls 3 residues outside the read, so it is completed with the germline J gene. This chain uses TRBV19 with TRBJ2-3; D is uncertain. The germline gives CDR1 LNHDA, CDR2 SQIVND (reference sequence). The CDR3 is made up of 13 amino acids. V lost 3 bases and J 2 bases, leaving 6 bases between the germline ends. CDR3 amino acids: CASSMRYTDTQYF. The CDR3 bases that were read are TGTGCCAGTAGTATGCGGTACACAGATACG. The full variable domain, completed using reference TRBV19 and TRBJ2-3, is DGGITQSPKYLFRKEGQNVTLSCEQNLNHDAMYWYRQDPGQGLRLIYYSQIVNDFQKGDIAEGYSVSREKKESFPLTVTSAQKNPTAFYLCASSMRYTDTQYFGPGTRLTVL.

Of note for this clone: The read halts 3 residues ahead of the CDR3 end, with the missing end drawn from the germline J gene. The chain links TRBV7-3 to TRBJ2-3, with D possibly being TRBD2 (7 bases). Germline assignment: CDR1 SGHTA and CDR2 FQGTGA. The CDR3 has 15 residues. V gave up 1 base and J gave up 4 bases, with 12 bases separating them. The sequenced part of the CDR3 DNA is TGTGCCAGCAGCTTAAAAGGGGGGGAGGCAGATACG. Protein sequence: CASSLKGGEADT. The complete CDR3 sequence is CASSLKGGEADTQYF. Full variable domain (rest looked up from reference TRBV7-3 and TRBJ2-3): GAGVSQTPSNKVTEKGKYVELRCDPISGHTALYWYRQSLGQGPEFLIYFQGTGAADDSGLPNDRFFAVRPEGSVSTLKIQRTERGDSAVYLCASSLKGGEADTQYFGPGTRLTVL.

As regards this clone: Read sequence stops 3 residues before the CDR3 end, and the germline J gene provides the missing end. The V and J genes are TRBV12-3 or TRBV12-4 and TRBJ2-7; no firm D call. This CDR3 spans 12 amino acids. V dropped 4 bases and J dropped 2 bases, with 6 bases sitting between them. The part of the CDR3 DNA that was read is TGTGCCAGCAGTTCAGGCACCTACGAG. Protein sequence: CASSSGTYE. The full CDR3 protein reads CASSSGTYEQYF.

A word on this clone: The observed sequence ends 3 residues before the CDR3 terminus, with the missing tail filled in from the germline J gene. The chain links TRBV2 to TRBJ1-1; D is perhaps TRBD1 (5 bases). The CDR3 covers 12 residues. Germline values: CDR1 SNHLY, CDR2 FYNNEI. Trimming took off 7 bases at V and 4 bases at J, with 10 bases between the two ends. The CDR3 protein is CASKDIVTEAFF. CDR3 DNA, as far as it was read: TGTGCCAGCAAGGACATCGTCACTGAA.